Below are 17 T cell receptor beta chains sequenced from a single sample in a study of blood T cell repertoires in COVID-19 (dated by TCRdb to the early 2020s). Libraries were built with the immunoSEQ multiplex PCR assay. TCRdb stores this immuneACCESS table with in-frame sequences only. Part of the clones is absent; in the studies checked, under half of the shortfall reflects unresolved V genes, and no reason is known for the rest. The sample records more than 300,000 clones, about 91% of which are singletons. Clones ranked in the top ten supply 1.5% to 2% of the sample. Sequenced material: peripheral blood. The origin of the receptors is a woman aged 25 to 39 with COVID-19, enrolled during active disease.

This chain joins TRBV6-5 and TRBJ1-1, with 8 bases identical to TRBD1. With V trimmed by 2 bases and J by 6 bases, 5 bases remained unmatched. CDR1 is MNHEY, CDR2 SVGAGI, per germline. The CDR3 totals 14 residues. This chain's CDR3 is CASSYGQGAAEAFF. The DNA for the CDR3 is TGTGCCAGCAGTTACGGGCAGGGGGCCGCTGAAGCTTTCTTT.

CDR3 coding DNA: TGTGCCAGCACCCAAGGGGGGGGTGTCGATTCACCCCTCCACTTT. Protein sequence: CASTQGGGVDSPLHF. This sequence joins TRBV28 and TRBJ1-6, with a weak D call TRBD1 (6 bases). V lost 7 bases to trimming and J lost 8 bases, with 18 bases between them. Per germline, CDR1 MDHEN and CDR2 SYDVKM. The CDR3 contains 15 residues.

The chain is built from TRBV30 and TRBJ1-1; D unclear. This CDR3 has 13 amino acids. Trimming stripped 2 bases from V and 1 base from J, with 8 bases between. Germline V CDR1 and CDR2: GTSNPN, SVGIG (reference sequence). The CDR3 loop is CAWSPTWNTEAFF. The CDR3 coding sequence is TGTGCCTGGAGTCCCACTTGGAACACTGAAGCTTTCTTT.

A word on this clone: At one boundary the junction diverges from the germline segment, which might be a read error. This chain links TRBV6-5 with TRBJ2-1, with D perhaps matching TRBD1 (5 bases). Germline-derived CDR1 and CDR2 are MNHEY and SVGAGI. CDR3 size: 12 residues. CDR3 nucleotide sequence: TGCACAACAGGTGCCGGGTACAATGAGCAGTTCTTC. Its translation: CTTGAGYNEQFF.

The genes are TRBV28 and TRBJ2-3; 8 positions agree with TRBD2. CDR1 and CDR2 from the germline V gene are MDHEN and SYDVKM. CDR3 length: 14 residues. Unmatched junction bases numbered 3, after V lost 6 bases and J lost 1 base. Written as DNA, the CDR3 is TGTGCCAGCAGGAGCGGGGGACGCACAGATACGCAGTATTTT. Amino acid sequence: CASRSGGRTDTQYF.

The rearrangement uses TRBV6-5 and TRBJ1-4; D perhaps matches TRBD1 (5 bases). V was pared by 5 bases and J by 8 bases, with 12 bases between. The V gene's germline CDR1 is MNHEY and CDR2 SVGAGI. This CDR3 spans 13 amino acids. CDR3 in amino acids: CASSLQGVEKLFF. CDR3 nucleotides: TGTGCCAGCAGTCTTCAGGGTGTAGAAAAACTGTTTTTT.

The V gene is TRBV2, the J gene TRBJ2-3; 7 nucleotides align to TRBD1. V dropped 6 bases and J dropped 14; count of bases not matched to a gene: 8. The CDR3 has 11 amino acids. In germline, CDR1 is SNHLY, CDR2 FYNNEI. CDR3 nucleotide sequence: TGTGCCAGCAGGGCTGACAGGGTTTGGTATTTT. This encodes CASRADRVWYF.

The chain links TRBV9 to TRBJ2-3; TRBD2 matches 7 bases. This CDR3 has 15 residues. From germline, CDR1 is SGDLS and CDR2 YYNGEE. Trimming at V came to 3 bases and at J to 2 bases, leaving 6 bases not matched to a gene. CDR3 in DNA: TGTGCCAGCAGCGCCGGGACTACCTACACAGATACGCAGTATTTT. This gives the protein CASSAGTTYTDTQYF.

The chain uses TRBV7-9 and TRBJ1-3; no reliable D call. Between the trimmed V and J ends, which lost 1 base and 0 bases, there was a span of 13 bases. Germline-derived CDR1 and CDR2 are SEHNR and FQNEAQ (reference sequence). The CDR3 covers 17 residues. The CDR3 coding sequence is TGTGCCAGCAGCTTAGGAGACGGGGTCGGCTCTGGAAACACCATATATTTT. It translates to CASSLGDGVGSGNTIYF. Full variable domain (outside the CDR3, taken from reference TRBV7-9 and TRBJ1-3): DTGVSQNPRHKITKRGQNVTFRCDPISEHNRLYWYRQTLGQGPEFLTYFQNEAQLEKSRLLSDRFSAERPKGSFSTLEIQRTEQGDSAMYLCASSLGDGVGSGNTIYFGEGSWLTVV.

The chain couples TRBV10-3 to TRBJ2-7; weak D call: TRBD2 (5 bases). The V and J ends lost 4 bases and 4 bases respectively, with 11 bases between them. From germline, CDR1 is ENHRY and CDR2 SYGVKD. The CDR3 covers 13 residues. CDR3 loop: CAISGTGSYEQYF. The CDR3 coding sequence is TGTGCCATCAGTGGAACGGGAAGTTACGAGCAGTACTTC.

The chain recombines TRBV3-1 (or the pseudogene TRBV3-2) with TRBJ2-3; TRBD2 agrees at 7 bases. CDR1 is LGHDT and CDR2 is YNNKEL in the germline V gene (reference sequence). The V gene end was trimmed by 1 base and the J gene end by 4 bases; junction bases not matched to a gene: 8. The CDR3 is 16 amino acids. The CDR3 DNA sequence: TGTGCCAGCAGCCAAGTTCGCGCTAGCGGTTCAGATACGCAGTATTTT. The encoded protein is CASSQVRASGSDTQYF.

The chain uses TRBV20-1 and TRBJ2-7; D unclear. The CDR3 covers 11 residues. The V end lost 5 bases, the J end lost 4 bases, and 9 bases lay between the germline ends. Per germline, CDR1 DFQATT and CDR2 SNEGSKA (reference sequence). In DNA, the CDR3 is TGCAGTGCTGGATACGGGTACGAGCAGTACTTC. Protein: CSAGYGYEQYF.

V and J are TRBV20-1 and TRBJ2-7; D remains unclear. This CDR3 has 11 residues. V was trimmed by 3 bases and J by 3 bases, leaving 6 bases between them. From germline, CDR1 is DFQATT and CDR2 SNEGSKA (reference sequence). This CDR3 is CSASSYYEQYF. The CDR3 bases are TGCAGTGCTAGCAGTTACTACGAGCAGTACTTC.

A word on this clone: Other DNA sequences in the same sample also yield this CDR3. V is TRBV6-5 and J is TRBJ1-1; maybe TRBD1 (5 bases). Per germline, CDR1 MNHEY and CDR2 SVGAGI. CDR3 length: 13 amino acids. Trimming left V 6 bases short and J 1 base short, with 9 bases between. The CDR3 reads CASRTGGNTEAFF. As DNA, the CDR3 is TGTGCCAGCAGAACCGGGGGGAACACTGAAGCTTTCTTT.

With regard to this clone: Germline is not matched at one junction end, which may reflect a read error. This chain connects TRBV29-1 to TRBJ1-2; 9 bases line up with TRBD1. CDR3 size: 13 residues. Per the germline V gene, CDR1 is SQVTM and CDR2 is ANQGSEA. The CDR3 region is CSVGDRVRHGYIF. The CDR3 bases are TGCAGCGTTGGGGACAGGGTTCGACATGGCTACATCTTC. Using reference TRBV29-1 and TRBJ1-2 for the parts outside the CDR3, the full variable domain is SAVISQKPSRDICQRGTSLTIQCQVDSQVTMMFWYRQQPGQSLTLIATANQGSEATYESGFVIDKFPISRPNLTFSTLTVSNMSPEDSSIYLCSVGDRVRHGYIFGSGTRLTVV.

A word on this clone: The same CDR3 can be traced to other DNA sequences in this sample. This chain joins TRBV7-2 and TRBJ1-1, with D perhaps matching TRBD1 (5 bases). CDR3 length: 12 residues. The germline V gene encodes CDR1 SGHTA and CDR2 FQGNSA. V was clipped by 3 bases and J by 4 bases, with 6 bases between them. The CDR3 loop is CASSLGLTEAFF. The DNA of the CDR3 is TGTGCCAGCAGCTTGGGACTCACTGAAGCTTTCTTT.

The chain links TRBV3-1 (or the pseudogene TRBV3-2) to TRBJ2-5; D call uncertain. With 0 bases removed from V and 5 bases from J, the gap between germline ends came to 4 bases. CDR3 size: 12 residues. Germline V gene lookup returns CDR1 LGHDT and CDR2 YNNKEL (reference sequence). The CDR3 is CASSQDRETQYF. The CDR3 DNA reads as TGTGCCAGCAGCCAAGATCGGGAGACCCAGTACTTC.